This T cell receptor (beta chain) was sequenced during a study of T cell repertoires in cytomegalovirus infection. At the level of the study: It can be stated that public TCR beta signatures indicated CMV infection as well as a matching HLA type. The study's findings and limits: It was HLA-C-restricted CMV-specific TCR beta clonotypes that dominated the response ex vivo. Pooled public TCR beta family frequency picked out CMV carriers with the relevant HLA.

With regard to this clonotype: Its specificity is not known.

The CDR3 loop spans 15 amino acids. CDR1 and CDR2 from the germline V gene are SEHNR and FQNEAQ (reference sequence). V lost 5 bases and J 4 bases, leaving 15 bases between the germline ends. Via MiXCR, TCRdb re-called the reads, giving one row per CDR3 protein. The table records under 150,000 distinct CDR3 sequences, around 25% of them present only once. The sequenced sample consisted of PBMCs, sequenced either directly or after in vitro stimulation (not recorded which). The rearrangement uses TRBV7-9 and TRBJ2-1; D perhaps matches TRBD2 (6 bases). The clonotype was recovered from a human donor in good health (CMV status not recorded). Some clones in this sample may be carry-over from other donors' samples. CDR3 bases: TGTGCCAGCAGCAGCCCGGGACTGGGGTACAATGAGCAGTTCTTC. It yields the protein CASSSPGLGYNEQFF.